Following are 28 T cell receptor beta chains from one sample sequenced in a study of T-cell memory formation after mild COVID-19. TCRdb independently ran MiXCR on the 5' RACE reads; one entry per CDR3 protein. This sample has about 560,000 distinct CDR3 sequences, with roughly a fifth found just once. Sequencing was performed on PBMCs or a T cell subset sorted from them (not recorded which). These receptors were taken from an adult woman who had mild COVID-19 (a few samples of this study predate the infection). Cell type and time point are not known.

This clonotype was detected only a few times. This rearrangement joins TRBV24-1 to TRBJ2-3, with TRBD2 matching 10 bases. The CDR3 is 19 residues long. Trimming removed 4 bases from V and 3 bases from J; junction bases left unmatched: 15. From germline, CDR1 is KGHDR and CDR2 SFDVKD. CDR3 loop: CATSDLPGGLAESTDTQYF. The CDR3 DNA reads as TGTGCCACCAGTGACCTACCCGGTGGACTAGCGGAGAGTACAGATACGCAGTATTTT.

This clonotype occurred many times. V and J are TRBV6-1 and TRBJ2-1; D gene ambiguous. With 6 bases removed from V and 4 bases from J, the gap between germline ends came to 7 bases. The germline gives CDR1 MNHNS, CDR2 SASEGT. This CDR3 has 12 amino acids. CDR3: CASSSQYNEQFF. The CDR3, as DNA: TGTGCCAGCAGCTCACAGTACAATGAGCAGTTCTTC.

This clonotype was observed a few times. The chain has TRBV12-3 or TRBV12-4 and TRBJ1-5; D remains ambiguous. This CDR3 is 14 amino acids long. Trimming cost V 8 bases and J 2 bases, with 13 bases left between them. In nucleotides, the CDR3 is TGTGCCAGCTGCAGTGGGGTTGGCAATCAGCCCCAGCATTTT. It specifies CASCSGVGNQPQHF.

The chain links TRBV9 to TRBJ2-5; 10 nucleotides line up with TRBD2. V was clipped by 0 bases and J by 3 bases; unmatched bases: 5. Germline loops: CDR1 SGDLS, CDR2 YYNGEE. The CDR3 consists of 16 residues. CDR3 residues: CASSVGLAGEEETQYF. CDR3 nucleotide sequence: TGTGCCAGCAGCGTAGGCCTAGCGGGGGAAGAAGAGACCCAGTACTTC.

The chain joins TRBV11-2 to TRBJ2-1; 8 bases line up with TRBD1. The CDR3 length is 14 residues. In germline, CDR1 is SGHAT, CDR2 FQNNGV. The ends lost 4 bases at V and 7 bases at J; junction bases unmatched: 6. The CDR3 nucleotides read TGTGCCAGCAGCTACCGGACAGGGACGAATGAGCAGTTCTTC. Translation gives CASSYRTGTNEQFF.

In its sample, this clonotype was seen a few times. This chain joins TRBV4-3 and TRBJ2-3, with TRBD2 matching over 11 bases. Losses at the gene ends were 3 bases for V and 4 bases for J; bases not matched to a gene: 3. Germline values: CDR1 LGHNA, CDR2 YSLEER. The CDR3 contains 15 residues. The CDR3 DNA reads as TGCGCCAGCAGCCAGACTAGCGGGAACGCAGATACGCAGTATTTT. Encoded protein: CASSQTSGNADTQYF.

Points on this clonotype: Compared with germline, one end of the junction differs, possibly owing to a read error. V usage is TRBV7-6 and J usage is TRBJ2-1, with TRBD2 matching over 10 bases. This CDR3 has 16 residues. CDR1 is SGHVS, CDR2 FNYEAQ, per germline. The CDR3 spells CAVLAGDRSSYNEQFF. CDR3 bases: TGCGCAGTTCTAGCGGGGGACCGGAGCTCCTACAATGAGCAGTTCTTC.

The chain joins TRBV18 to TRBJ2-7, with D maybe TRBD1 (5 bases). CDR3 size: 14 residues. The V end was cut by 8 bases, the J end by 3 bases, with 17 bases between. Looked up from germline, CDR1 is KGHSH and CDR2 is LQKENI. Written as DNA, the CDR3 is TGTGCCAGCGGTGTGAAGGGGAACGGCTACGAGCAGTACTTC. This sequence encodes CASGVKGNGYEQYF.

This clonotype was detected ten times or more. The chain carries TRBV12-3 or TRBV12-4 and TRBJ1-2, with D uncertain. V was shortened by 6 bases and J by 5 bases, with 10 bases between the two germline ends. The CDR3 contains 12 residues. The CDR3 loop reads CASSLWGYGYTF. CDR3 nucleotides: TGTGCCAGCAGCCTATGGGGATATGGCTACACCTTC.

This clonotype was picked up a small number of times. The rearrangement joins TRBV12-3 or TRBV12-4 to TRBJ2-1; unclear D gene. The CDR3 has 15 amino acids. V lost 0 bases to trimming and J lost 4 bases, with 10 bases between them. CDR3 loop: CASSLAAAGYNEQFF. The CDR3 DNA is TGTGCCAGCAGTTTAGCTGCGGCTGGGTACAATGAGCAGTTCTTC.

The chain carries TRBV7-9 and TRBJ2-1; tentatively, D is TRBD1 or TRBD2 (6 bases each). The CDR3 contains 15 residues. Trimming stripped 4 bases from V and 1 base from J, with 11 bases between. Germline CDR1 and CDR2: SEHNR and FQNEAQ (reference sequence). The CDR3 DNA reads TGTGCCAGCAGCTGGGGGGCTCCGTCCTACAATGAGCAGTTCTTC. This encodes CASSWGAPSYNEQFF.

This clonotype showed up just a few times. The rearrangement uses TRBV6-6 and TRBJ2-4; TRBD1 agrees at 7 bases. Germline trimming cut 5 bases from V and 7 bases from J; bases unmatched to any gene: 2. The CDR3 runs to 12 residues. CDR1 is MNHNY and CDR2 is SVGAGI in the germline V gene (reference sequence). The CDR3 bases are TGTGCCAGCAGTGTACAGGGGAACATTCAGTACTTC. This encodes CASSVQGNIQYF.

This chain joins TRBV6-5 and TRBJ2-3; D possibly corresponds to TRBD2 (6 bases). V was clipped by 3 bases and J by 6 bases, with 10 bases between them. This CDR3 spans 13 amino acids. The germline gives CDR1 MNHEY, CDR2 SVGAGI. The CDR3 region has the DNA TGTGCCAGCAGTTATCCCCGGGGGGATACGCAGTATTTT. It translates to CASSYPRGDTQYF.

There are a few counts of this clonotype. V usage is TRBV12-3 or TRBV12-4 and J usage is TRBJ2-7, with 14 bases fitting TRBD2. The CDR3 is made up of 14 amino acids. The trim removed 6 bases at V and 7 bases at J, leaving 5 bases unmatched. As DNA, the CDR3 is TGTGCCAGCAGCCCGGGACTAGCGGGAGCTGAGCAGTACTTC. This codes for CASSPGLAGAEQYF.

V usage is TRBV24-1 and J usage is TRBJ2-3; D may be TRBD2 (5 bases). CDR3 length: 16 residues. The germline gives CDR1 KGHDR, CDR2 SFDVKD. V was shortened by 2 bases and J by 0 bases, with 11 bases between the two germline ends. Written as DNA, the CDR3 is TGTGCCACCAGTGATTCGCGGGCTAGCAGCACAGATACGCAGTATTTT. Translating gives CATSDSRASSTDTQYF.

The chain couples TRBV20-1 to TRBJ1-1; no firm D call. The CDR3 runs 8 residues. Germline CDR1 and CDR2: DFQATT and SNEGSKA (reference sequence). V was cut by 7 bases and J by 8 bases, with 5 bases left in between. Here the CDR3 reads CSVGEAFF. In nucleotides, the CDR3 is TGCAGTGTCGGAGAAGCTTTCTTT.

This chain links TRBV6-5 with TRBJ1-2; maybe TRBD1 (6 bases). With 2 bases removed from V and 4 bases from J, the gap between germline ends came to 8 bases. The CDR3 runs to 13 residues. Germline V CDR1 and CDR2: MNHEY, SVGAGI. As DNA, the CDR3 is TGTGCCAGCAGTTACGGGACAACCTATGGCTACACCTTC. Translation gives CASSYGTTYGYTF.

A few counts support this clonotype. This CDR3 reads CASSREIGSEQFF. The CDR3, as DNA: TGTGCCAGCAGCCGGGAGATAGGGAGTGAGCAGTTCTTC. This chain joins TRBV7-6 and TRBJ2-1; a weak D match, TRBD2 (6 bases). Germline CDR1 SGHVS, CDR2 FNYEAQ. The CDR3 is 13 residues long. The V and J ends lost 5 bases and 9 bases respectively, with 14 bases between them. The whole variable domain, filled in from reference TRBV7-6 and TRBJ2-1, reads GAGVSQSPRYKVTKRGQDVALRCDPISGHVSLYWYRQALGQGPEFLTYFNYEAQQDKSGLPNDRFSAERPEGSISTLTIQRTEQRDSAMYRCASSREIGSEQFFGPGTRLTVL.

CDR3 DNA: TGTGCCAGCAGGGACCCGCTAAAACAGGGGAGGCGCACAGATACGCAGTATTTT. Translated: CASRDPLKQGRRTDTQYF. The chain couples TRBV6-2 or TRBV6-3 to TRBJ2-3; D may be TRBD1 (7 bases). In germline, CDR1 is MNHEY, CDR2 SVGEGT. V lost 6 bases and J 1 base, leaving 23 bases between the germline ends. This CDR3 spans 18 amino acids.

V is TRBV18 and J is TRBJ2-2; TRBD2 agrees at 7 bases. Germline values: CDR1 KGHSH, CDR2 LQKENI. V lost 0 bases and J lost 7; bases outside the gene matches: 5. This CDR3 comprises 15 residues. The CDR3, as DNA: TGTGCCAGCTCACCACCGACTAGCCGGGACGGGGAGCTGTTTTTT. This sequence encodes CASSPPTSRDGELFF.

There are a few counts of this clonotype. This chain joins TRBV5-1 and TRBJ1-3, with D possibly being TRBD1 (5 bases). This CDR3 contains 16 residues. Per the germline V gene, CDR1 is SGHRS and CDR2 is YFSETQ. The V end was cut by 4 bases, the J end by 2 bases, with 16 bases between. This CDR3 reads CASSVAGTRAGNTIYF. The CDR3 nucleotides are TGCGCCAGCAGCGTCGCAGGGACCAGGGCTGGAAACACCATATATTTT.

The gene calls are TRBV7-2 and TRBJ2-4, with 7 bases aligning to TRBD2. Trimming took 5 bases from V and 15 from J; bases not matched to a gene: 13. Germline V gene sequence: CDR1 SGHTA, CDR2 FQGNSA. CDR3 length: 13 residues. The CDR3 DNA is TGTGCCAGCAGCGCCCCCGGAGAGCGGGAAGCGTACTTC. Translated, it gives CASSAPGEREAYF.

This clonotype has a handful of counts. The chain couples TRBV2 to TRBJ1-4; perhaps TRBD1 as D (5 bases). The CDR3 sequence is 13 residues long. The germline V and J ends were trimmed by 5 bases and 5 bases, with 9 bases remaining between them. Germline loops: CDR1 SNHLY, CDR2 FYNNEI. CDR3 nucleotides: TGTGCCAGCAGTCAGGGAGTCAATGAAAAACTGTTTTTT. Residues: CASSQGVNEKLFF.

CDR3 protein: CATSASPGTGLDTQYF. The DNA for the CDR3 is TGTGCCACCAGTGCCAGCCCCGGGACAGGGTTAGATACGCAGTATTTT. The V and J genes are TRBV24-1 and TRBJ2-3; 9 nucleotides line up with TRBD1. The V segment lost 5 bases and the J segment 5 bases; nucleotides outside the gene matches: 10. CDR3 length: 16 amino acids. From germline, CDR1 is KGHDR and CDR2 SFDVKD.

The rearrangement links TRBV6-1 to TRBJ1-5; maybe TRBD1 (6 bases). Germline values: CDR1 MNHNS, CDR2 SASEGT. V was trimmed by 6 bases and J by 5 bases, leaving 8 bases between them. There are 12 residues in the CDR3. The CDR3 here is CASSHRDQPQHF. The CDR3 DNA is TGTGCCAGCAGCCACAGGGATCAGCCCCAGCATTTT.

The CDR3 protein is CASSLGGHSGNTIYF. The CDR3 coding sequence is TGCGCCAGCAGCTTGGGGGGCCACTCTGGAAACACCATATATTTT. The V call is TRBV5-1, the J call TRBJ1-3; weak D call: TRBD1 (5 bases). In germline, CDR1 is SGHRS, CDR2 YFSETQ. V lost 0 bases, J lost 0 bases, and 7 bases lay in between. The CDR3 has 15 residues.

This clonotype appeared many times. J is TRBJ1-1 and V is TRBV6-5, with D possibly matching TRBD1 (6 bases). The CDR3 consists of 11 residues. The germline gives CDR1 MNHEY, CDR2 SVGAGI. V lost 7 bases, J lost 11 bases, and 14 bases lay in between. DNA of the CDR3: TGTGCCAGCAAAAAGGGGGTTGAGGCTTTCTTT. Translation gives CASKKGVEAFF.

The table lists this clonotype with a few counts. V is TRBV27 and J is TRBJ1-2; 9 positions agree with TRBD1. The CDR3 is made up of 15 amino acids. Trimming took 6 bases from V and 4 from J; bases not matched to a gene: 9. Germline V gene sequence: CDR1 MNHEY, CDR2 SMNVEV (reference sequence). CDR3 nucleotides: TGTGCCAGCAGGATGACAGGGGGGATGAGCTATGGCTACACCTTC. Translated, it gives CASRMTGGMSYGYTF.